The T cell receptor (beta chain) described here comes from a study of T cells after yellow fever vaccination. For the study at large: Fractions containing few cells were prepared with SMART-Seq v4 Ultra Low Input.

Study observations and caveats: The booster saw the reappearance of most primary-vaccination clones (around 96% CD4, around 88% CD8). Abundant clonotypes from the bulk population could contaminate FACS-sorted repertoires.

The CDR3 contains 11 residues. The V end lost 4 bases, the J end lost 5 bases, and 8 bases lay between the germline ends. Germline loops: CDR1 GTSNPN, CDR2 SVGIG (reference sequence). On this clonotype itself: The antigen is undetermined.

TCRdb fed the 5' RACE reads into MiXCR, producing one record per CDR3 protein. The data hold hundreds of thousands of distinct CDR3 sequences, with around 12% observed a single time. The clonotype was recovered from a man aged 18 to 30 who received the YFV17D yellow fever vaccine. The material was CD4+ T cells sorted from PBMCs, obtained 15 days after the yellow fever booster vaccination. The chain combines TRBV30 with TRBJ1-2; unclear D gene. The CDR3 protein is CAWNRRYGYTF. In DNA form, the CDR3 reads TGTGCCTGGAACCGCCGTTATGGCTACACCTTC.